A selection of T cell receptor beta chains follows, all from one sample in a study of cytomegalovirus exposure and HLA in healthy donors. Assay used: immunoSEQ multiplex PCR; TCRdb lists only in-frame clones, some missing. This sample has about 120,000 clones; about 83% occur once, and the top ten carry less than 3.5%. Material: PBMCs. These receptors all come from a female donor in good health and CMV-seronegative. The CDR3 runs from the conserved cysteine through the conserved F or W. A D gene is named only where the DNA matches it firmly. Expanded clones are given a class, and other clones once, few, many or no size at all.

CDR3nt: TGTGCCATCAGTGACAGTGGCAGGTTGAGCACAGATACGCAGTATTTT; CDR3aa: CAISDSGRLSTDTQYF; j_gene: TRBJ2-3; d_gene: NA; abundance: NA; v_gene: TRBV10-3
CDR3nt: TGTGCCAGCAGTGAATCAGGGGGGAGCTCCTACAATGAGCAGTTCTTC; CDR3aa: CASSESGGSSYNEQFF; j_gene: TRBJ2-1; d_gene: NA; abundance: NA; v_gene: TRBV25-1
CDR3nt: TGTGCCAGCAGCTCCTTGCGGGAAGCTAATGAAAAACTGTTTTTT; CDR3aa: CASSSLREANEKLFF; j_gene: TRBJ1-4; d_gene: NA; abundance: NA; v_gene: TRBV7-2
CDR3nt: TGTGCCAGCAGCCCGGGAGGCCGAATTTATGGCTACACCTTC; CDR3aa: CASSPGGRIYGYTF; j_gene: TRBJ1-2; d_gene: NA; abundance: NA; v_gene: TRBV7-2
CDR3nt: TGTGCCAGCAGTGGGGACACCAATACGCAGTATTTT; CDR3aa: CASSGDTNTQYF; j_gene: TRBJ2-3; d_gene: NA; abundance: NA; v_gene: TRBV6-1
CDR3nt: TGTGCCAGCAGCGGGACTAGCGGGGGGTACGAGCAGTACTTC; CDR3aa: CASSGTSGGYEQYF; j_gene: TRBJ2-7; d_gene: TRBD2; abundance: NA; v_gene: TRBV9
CDR3nt: TGTGCCAGTAGTAATCCGGGACAGCACCAGCATTTT; CDR3aa: CASSNPGQHQHF; j_gene: TRBJ1-5; d_gene: TRBD1; abundance: NA; v_gene: TRBV19
CDR3nt: TGTGCCAGCTCCCTCGGGGGGAACACTGAAGCTTTCTTT; CDR3aa: CASSLGGNTEAFF; j_gene: TRBJ1-1; d_gene: NA; abundance: NA; v_gene: TRBV18
CDR3nt: TGCGCCAGCAGCCTCATACTTGCAACTAATGAAAAACTGTTTTTT; CDR3aa: CASSLILATNEKLFF; j_gene: TRBJ1-4; d_gene: NA; abundance: NA; v_gene: TRBV4-1
CDR3nt: TGTGCCAGCGACGGACTAGCGGATGAATATACGCAGTATTTT; CDR3aa: CASDGLADEYTQYF; j_gene: TRBJ2-3; d_gene: TRBD2; abundance: NA; v_gene: TRBV6-9
CDR3nt: TGTGCCACCAGCAGAGATAAAGGGGTTCAGCCCCAGCATTTT; CDR3aa: CATSRDKGVQPQHF; j_gene: TRBJ1-5; d_gene: NA; abundance: once; v_gene: TRBV15
CDR3nt: TGTGCCAGCAGCTCCCGGGACAGGGGGAAAGAGACCCAGTACTTC; CDR3aa: CASSSRDRGKETQYF; j_gene: TRBJ2-5; d_gene: TRBD1; abundance: NA; v_gene: TRBV5-4
CDR3nt: TGTGCCTGGGAACAGGTTAGGAATGGCTACACCTTC; CDR3aa: CAWEQVRNGYTF; j_gene: TRBJ1-2; d_gene: NA; abundance: NA; v_gene: TRBV30
CDR3nt: TGTGCCAGCAGTCGCCTCCCGGGAGATACGCAGTATTTT; CDR3aa: CASSRLPGDTQYF; j_gene: TRBJ2-3; d_gene: NA; abundance: NA; v_gene: TRBV27
CDR3nt: TGTGCCAGCAGTCTAGCGGGGAGGAGCTCCTACGAGCAGTACTTC; CDR3aa: CASSLAGRSSYEQYF; j_gene: TRBJ2-7; d_gene: TRBD2; abundance: NA; v_gene: TRBV2
CDR3nt: TGTGCCAGCAGCTTAAGGGACAGGCCCTACGAGCAGTACTTC; CDR3aa: CASSLRDRPYEQYF; j_gene: TRBJ2-7; d_gene: TRBD1; abundance: NA; v_gene: TRBV7-9
CDR3nt: TGTGCCACCGAGGACAGCAGATATGGCTACACCTTC; CDR3aa: CATEDSRYGYTF; j_gene: TRBJ1-2; d_gene: NA; abundance: few; v_gene: TRBV6-5
CDR3nt: TGCGCCAGCAGCCAAGATCGTTTGGAGACCCAGTACTTC; CDR3aa: CASSQDRLETQYF; j_gene: TRBJ2-5; d_gene: NA; abundance: NA; v_gene: TRBV4-3